This T cell receptor (beta chain) was recovered during a study of blood T cells in healthy people across ages. PCR was performed a second time for roughly 7 to 11 cycles using a sample-barcoded 5' primer and a J-beta primer mix. Each cDNA molecule, via a template-switch adaptor with 12 random nucleotides, was tagged. TCRdb re-called the 5' RACE reads through MiXCR, storing one row per CDR3 protein. The repertoire holds over a million distinct CDR3 sequences, with 40% to 50% as singletons. Healthy Caucasians from Russia aged roughly 6 to 95 served as donors. Trimming cost V 7 bases and J 1 base, with 27 bases left between them. CDR1 SGHTA and CDR2 FQGTGA come from the germline V gene. There are 19 residues in the CDR3. Broader study findings: Significant beta diversity loss was already apparent by age approximately 36, declining roughly linearly. Using unsorted PBMCs precluded a conclusive naive versus antigen-experienced comparison.

As for this clonotype: The antigen is unknown.

The clonotype comes from a woman under 30 in good health. The chain links TRBV7-3 to TRBJ2-3; tentative D call: TRBD2 (6 bases). The specimen was blood. Here the CDR3 DNA reads TGTGCCAGCAACCAAGGTCGGAGGGACGGGGGAGGAGGCACAGATACGCAGTATTTT. Translation gives CASNQGRRDGGGGTDTQYF.